The clone carrying this T cell receptor (beta chain) was seen just once. Its cognate antigen is unknown. This sample stems from a study of cytomegalovirus exposure and HLA in healthy donors. Turning to the study itself: When 398 donors were genotyped, about 81% of them were found to fall in the Caucasian-associated ancestry cluster. Study findings and constraints: A later analysis linked a missense variant in DCLRE1C to the trimming of TCR beta V and J genes. The study dropped some indistinguishable V segments, TRBV6-2 and TRBV6-3 among them.

A multiplex PCR was run with 60 Vbeta primers and 13 Jbeta primers. Using immunoSEQ multiplex PCR, the repertoire was profiled, and TCRdb retains in-frame clones only, with some absent. The profile shows more than 100,000 clones, under 90% of them singletons. While unrecorded immune exposures were likely, the donors were nominally healthy when sampled. Germline V lookup: CDR1 MNHNS, CDR2 SASEGT. J gave up 5 bases and V 7 bases, and 5 bases lay outside the gene matches. This CDR3 spans 15 amino acids. The receptor comes from a female donor in good health and CMV-seropositive. This sequence joins TRBV6-1 and TRBJ2-2; 12 nucleotides match TRBD1. Material for sequencing was PBMCs. The CDR3 is CASNPGQGATGELFF. CDR3 bases: TGTGCCAGCAACCCGGGACAGGGGGCTACCGGGGAGCTGTTTTTT.